The clone carrying this TCR beta chain was picked up many times. This specimen comes from a study of T cells in Graves' hyperthyroidism and ophthalmopathy. RNA transcripts yielded amplified TCR beta CDR3 regions. The TCR CDR3 was amplified in a first-round RT-PCR using the HTBI primer set. TCRdb reprocessed the multiplex PCR reads via MiXCR and lists one record per CDR3 protein. The table lists under 500,000 distinct CDR3 sequences, over 13% of them singletons. There are 15 residues in the CDR3. Trimming took off 1 base at V and 2 bases at J, with 10 bases between the two ends. CDR1 SGHVS and CDR2 FNYEAQ come from the germline V gene.

This chain joins TRBV7-6 and TRBJ2-3; D call uncertain. This receptor was identified in a man in his fifties with Graves' ophthalmopathy. Sequencing was carried out using blood. CDR3 region: CASSLVSGYTDTQYF. CDR3 nucleotides: TGTGCCAGCAGCTTAGTTTCCGGATACACAGATACGCAGTATTTT.